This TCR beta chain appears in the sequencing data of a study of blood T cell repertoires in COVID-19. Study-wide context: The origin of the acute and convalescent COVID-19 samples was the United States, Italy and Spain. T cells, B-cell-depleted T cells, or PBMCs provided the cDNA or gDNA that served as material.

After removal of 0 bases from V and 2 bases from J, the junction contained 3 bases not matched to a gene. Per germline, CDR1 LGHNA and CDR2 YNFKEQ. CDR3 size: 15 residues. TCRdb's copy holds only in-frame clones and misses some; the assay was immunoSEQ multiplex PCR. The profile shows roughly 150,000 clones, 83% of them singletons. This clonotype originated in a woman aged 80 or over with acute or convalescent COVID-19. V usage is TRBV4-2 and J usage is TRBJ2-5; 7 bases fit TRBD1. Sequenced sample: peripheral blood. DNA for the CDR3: TGTGCCAGCAGCCAAGATCCCAGGGGGCAAGAGACCCAGTACTTC. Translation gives CASSQDPRGQETQYF.